The rows below give T cell receptor beta chains drawn from one sample of a study of blood T cell repertoires in COVID-19. Sequencing used immunoSEQ multiplex PCR; TCRdb keeps in-frame clones, though not all of them. Of 130,000 to 150,000 clones listed, roughly 90% are singletons. The specimen was peripheral blood. Receptors were obtained from a woman in her 50s with acute or convalescent COVID-19. Both conserved end residues are part of each CDR3. Each record gives: clone size, V gene, D gene, J gene, CDR3 DNA, CDR3 protein. D genes are given only for firm matches. Clone size is given for some rows only: seen once, a few or many times, or a class if the clone is expanded.

-,TRBV10-3,TRBD2,TRBJ2-7,TGTGCCATCAGTTTGACTAGCGGGGCATTAAGCTCCTACGAGCAGTACTTC,CAISLTSGALSSYEQYF
once,TRBV27,-,TRBJ1-5,TGTGCCAGCAGTTTATCGGTTCAGAGCAATCAGCCCCAGCATTTT,CASSLSVQSNQPQHF
-,TRBV24-1,TRBD2,TRBJ2-1,TGTGCCACCAGTGATCCCGGGACTAGCAGCTACAATGAGCAGTTCTTC,CATSDPGTSSYNEQFF
-,TRBV29-1,-,TRBJ2-7,TGCAGCGTGACTGGTTCCTACGAGCAGTACTTC,CSVTGSYEQYF
once,TRBV7-9,-,TRBJ1-1,TGTGCCAGCAGCTCCCCTATAGGGGCTGAAGCTTTCTTT,CASSSPIGAEAFF
-,TRBV21-1,-,TRBJ2-6,TGTGCCAGCAGCAAAGGACTTACTCGGGACAGGGGCGCCTCTGGGGCCAACGTCCTGACTTTC,CASSKGLTRDRGASGANVLTF
once,TRBV20-1,-,TRBJ2-7,TGCAGTGCTAGTCCCTTCGAGGGAATCAACTACGAGCAGTACTTC,CSASPFEGINYEQYF
once,TRBV11-3,-,TRBJ2-3,TGTGCCAGCAGCTTAGACACTTTGGATACGCAGTATTTT,CASSLDTLDTQYF
-,TRBV7-2,-,TRBJ2-7,TGTGCCAGCAGCTTAAACGGGGGCTACGAGCAGTACTTC,CASSLNGGYEQYF
-,TRBV27,-,TRBJ1-6,TGTGCCAGCAGTACCCGGACATACGGGCCCCTCCACTTT,CASSTRTYGPLHF
-,TRBV5-1,-,TRBJ1-4,TGCGCCAGCAGCTTGGGACACACTAATGAAAAACTGTTTTTT,CASSLGHTNEKLFF
-,TRBV6-1,TRBD2,TRBJ2-2,TGTGCCAGCAGTGAACTAGCGGGGGCCGGGGAGCTGTTTTTT,CASSELAGAGELFF
-,TRBV7-9,TRBD1,TRBJ1-5,TGTGCCAGCAGCTGGACAGGGGCCCAGCCCCAGCATTTT,CASSWTGAQPQHF
-,TRBV19,-,TRBJ1-2,TGTGCCAGTAGTATACAGGTCCTCTATGGCTACACCTTC,CASSIQVLYGYTF
-,TRBV2,TRBD1,TRBJ2-7,TGTGCCAGCAGTGAAGTCCCCGGGACAGTGGGCGAGCAGTACTTC,CASSEVPGTVGEQYF
-,TRBV7-3,-,TRBJ1-1,TGTGCCAGCAGACAGGGACCGAACACTGAAGCTTTCTTT,CASRQGPNTEAFF
-,TRBV4-2,-,TRBJ2-1,TGTGCCAGCAGCCTAGCCCCCTCGAGTTACAATGAGCAGTTCTTC,CASSLAPSSYNEQFF
-,TRBV19,-,TRBJ2-1,TGTGCCAGTAGTATACAGGGGGGACGATACAATGAGCAGTTCTTC,CASSIQGGRYNEQFF
-,TRBV27,-,TRBJ2-2,TGTGCCAGCAGTTCGTACAAGCAGACAGGCGAAAAGAACACCGGGGAGCTGTTTTTT,CASSSYKQTGEKNTGELFF
-,TRBV6-6,-,TRBJ2-1,TGTGCCAGCAGCGAGGCTAGGGAGAGAGAGCAGTTCTTC,CASSEAREREQFF
once,TRBV24-1,-,TRBJ2-3,TGTGCCACCAGTGACCCCCCAAGGGGATATACGCAGTATTTT,CATSDPPRGYTQYF
-,TRBV30,-,TRBJ2-1,TGTGCCTGGAGTAGGATGGGCAGGGCCCCTAGCAATGAGCAGTTCTTC,CAWSRMGRAPSNEQFF
-,TRBV7-2,TRBD1,TRBJ1-1,TGTGCCAGCAGCTCCCCGGTACAGGGGCTAAGGGACACTGAAGCTTTCTTT,CASSSPVQGLRDTEAFF
-,TRBV4-1,TRBD1,TRBJ1-6,TGCGCCAGCAGGCTAGAGACCGGGACAGCCAATTCACCCCTCCACTTT,CASRLETGTANSPLHF
-,TRBV5-5,-,TRBJ2-3,TGTGCCAGCAGCTTGGACAGGACAGATACGCAGTATTTT,CASSLDRTDTQYF
-,TRBV10-1,-,TRBJ2-5,TGCGCCACAGGGGCAATGGAGACCCAGTACTTC,CATGAMETQYF
-,TRBV29-1,TRBD1,TRBJ1-5,TGCAGCGCCTTTGGACAGGGCGGTCAGCCCCAGCATTTT,CSAFGQGGQPQHF
once,TRBV27,-,TRBJ1-2,TGTGCCAGCAGTTTTAGTAGGAGCTATGGCTACACCTTC,CASSFSRSYGYTF
-,TRBV27,-,TRBJ1-1,TGTGCCAGCAGTTTACTAGCGAACACTGAAGCTTTCTTT,CASSLLANTEAFF
once,TRBV5-4,-,TRBJ2-3,TGTGCCAGCAGCTTGGAGGCAGGACACACAGATACGCAGTATTTT,CASSLEAGHTDTQYF
-,TRBV10-3,-,TRBJ2-3,TGTGCCATCAGTGAGTTTACGGGGGTGGTGTATTTT,CAISEFTGVVYF
few,TRBV2,TRBD1,TRBJ2-2,TGTGCCAGTTCGGGACAGGGGCGCACCGGGGAGCTGTTTTTT,CASSGQGRTGELFF
-,TRBV2,TRBD1,TRBJ1-5,TGTGCCAGCGTGAGGGGGCTCAGCAATCAGCCCCAGCATTTT,CASVRGLSNQPQHF
-,TRBV5-1,TRBD2,TRBJ2-3,TGCGCCAGCAGCTTGGCGGCGGGGGGCAAGGATACGCAGTATTTT,CASSLAAGGKDTQYF
-,TRBV24-1,-,TRBJ2-3,TGTGCCACCAGTGATCCCACAGGTTCAGATACGCAGTATTTT,CATSDPTGSDTQYF
once,TRBV30,TRBD1,TRBJ1-3,TGTGCCTGGAGTGTAGGACAGGGGTCTGGAAACACCATATATTTT,CAWSVGQGSGNTIYF
-,TRBV5-1,-,TRBJ2-1,TGCGCCAGCAGCTTGGCCGTCCTAGGGAGCTCCTACAATGAGCAGTTCTTC,CASSLAVLGSSYNEQFF
-,TRBV7-9,-,TRBJ2-1,TGTGCCAGCAGCTTACCCAACGGTATTCATGAGCAGTTCTTC,CASSLPNGIHEQFF
once,TRBV19,-,TRBJ1-2,TGTGCCAGTAGCGATGAAATGGAAGGGGCCTACTATGGCTACACCTTC,CASSDEMEGAYYGYTF
-,TRBV4-1,TRBD1,TRBJ2-7,TGCGCCAGCAGCCCCAGAGGACAGGCTGCCTACGAGCAGTACTTC,CASSPRGQAAYEQYF
-,TRBV7-2,TRBD2,TRBJ2-6,TGTGCCAGCGGGGGAGCGGGGGCTGGGGCCAACGTCCTGACTTTC,CASGGAGAGANVLTF
-,TRBV5-4,-,TRBJ2-3,TGTGCCAGCAGCCCAGAAGCGGCCCTGAGCACAGATACGCAGTATTTT,CASSPEAALSTDTQYF
-,TRBV5-6,-,TRBJ2-2,TGTGCCAGCAGCTTGCAGGCGGGGTTGGCCGGGGAGCTGTTTTTT,CASSLQAGLAGELFF
-,TRBV5-1,TRBD1,TRBJ2-4,TGCGCCAGCAGCTCGACAGGGGGCGCCCAAATGTTATACTTC,CASSSTGGAQMLYF
few,TRBV29-1,-,TRBJ1-1,TGCAGCGTTGACGGCGGTGTATACACTGAAGCTTTCTTT,CSVDGGVYTEAFF
-,TRBV30,-,TRBJ1-1,TGTGCCTGGAGAGGGGACACGGCGAACACTGAAGCTTTCTTT,CAWRGDTANTEAFF
-,TRBV10-2,TRBD1,TRBJ1-2,TGCGCCAGCAGCCTACAGGGGGCGCTTAACTATGGCTACACCTTC,CASSLQGALNYGYTF
-,TRBV7-2,-,TRBJ2-7,TGTGCCAGCAGCTTACATGACAGCTCCTACGAGCAGTACTTC,CASSLHDSSYEQYF